These 8 T cell receptor beta chains were sequenced from one sample in a study of cytomegalovirus exposure and HLA in healthy donors. The PCR employed 60 Vbeta primers together with 13 Jbeta primers. The repertoire was sequenced with immunoSEQ multiplex PCR; TCRdb's copy has only in-frame clones and lacks some. Its clone listing holds about 190,000 clones. The sample comprised PBMCs. The receptors were gathered from a woman aged 25 to 39 in good health and CMV-seropositive.

This sequence joins TRBV7-9 and TRBJ2-1; 7 nucleotides align to TRBD2. V shed 5 bases, J shed 4 bases, and the junction held 8 bases outside the gene matches. The germline gives CDR1 SEHNR, CDR2 FQNEAQ (reference sequence). The CDR3 has 15 residues. The CDR3 nucleotides are TGTGCCAGCAGCCCGCTAGCGGTGAGTTACAATGAGCAGTTCTTC. Its protein is CASSPLAVSYNEQFF.

With respect to this clone: Other DNA sequences in this sample translate to the same CDR3. The J gene is TRBJ2-7, the V gene TRBV5-1; D is unresolved. Trimming took off 0 bases at V and 2 bases at J, with 6 bases between the two ends. Germline V gives CDR1 SGHRS, CDR2 YFSETQ. CDR3 length: 13 residues. This CDR3 is CASSLDGTYEQYF. The CDR3 DNA reads as TGCGCCAGCAGCTTGGATGGCACCTACGAGCAGTACTTC.

CDR3 bases: TGTGCCAGCAGCTTAAGACAGGGGGGTGGCTACACCTTC. Protein sequence: CASSLRQGGGYTF. The genes are TRBV11-2 and TRBJ1-2; the match to TRBD1 covers 9 bases. There are 13 residues in the CDR3. Trimming removed 2 bases from V and 7 bases from J; junction bases left unmatched: 2. Germline CDR1 and CDR2: SGHAT and FQNNGV.

The chain links TRBV19 to TRBJ2-5; 8 nucleotides line up with TRBD2. J lost 4 bases, V lost 1 base, and 5 bases had no gene match. CDR3 length: 15 amino acids. CDR1 and CDR2 from the germline V gene are LNHDA and SQIVND (reference sequence). CDR3: CASSIGGGGRETQYF. CDR3 nucleotide sequence: TGTGCCAGTAGTATAGGCGGCGGGGGGAGAGAGACCCAGTACTTC.

CDR3 nucleotides: TGTGCCAGCAGTCAGGACAAAGAGACCCAGTACTTC. It translates to CASSQDKETQYF. The chain uses TRBV6-1 and TRBJ2-5; D perhaps matches TRBD1 (5 bases). Germline lookup yields CDR1 MNHNS and CDR2 SASEGT. The CDR3 contains 12 residues. V gave up 5 bases and J gave up 3 bases, with 7 bases separating them.

This rearrangement joins TRBV7-9 to TRBJ1-1, with TRBD1 identical over 9 bases. The CDR3 totals 15 residues. The V gene end was trimmed by 0 bases and the J gene end by 7 bases; junction bases not matched to a gene: 6. From germline, CDR1 is SEHNR and CDR2 FQNEAQ (reference sequence). The CDR3 region is CASSLAGDRADEAFF. For the CDR3, the DNA is TGTGCCAGCAGCTTAGCGGGGGACAGGGCGGATGAAGCTTTCTTT.

The V gene is TRBV28, the J gene TRBJ2-7; D may be TRBD1 (5 bases). The CDR3 totals 15 residues. CDR1 is MDHEN and CDR2 is SYDVKM in the germline V gene. V dropped 5 bases and J dropped 5 bases, with 19 bases sitting between them. CDR3 DNA: TGTGCCAGCAGTCTTGGCCTACAGGTATCGAACGAGCAGTACTTC. Encoded protein: CASSLGLQVSNEQYF.

V gene TRBV5-1 combines with J gene TRBJ2-5; 8 bases map to TRBD2. With V trimmed by 4 bases and J by 5 bases, 4 bases remained unmatched. The CDR3 has 13 residues. Germline V CDR1 and CDR2: SGHRS, YFSETQ. CDR3 nucleotide sequence: TGCGCCAGCAGCCCAGCGGGGGCGGAGACCCAGTACTTC. Amino acids: CASSPAGAETQYF. The entire variable domain, with the rest obtained from reference TRBV5-1 and TRBJ2-5, is as follows: KAGVTQTPRYLIKTRGQQVTLSCSPISGHRSVSWYQQTPGQGLQFLFEYFSETQRNKGNFPGRFSGRQFSNSRSEMNVSTLELGDSALYLCASSPAGAETQYFGPGTRLLVL.